This TCR beta chain originates from a study of T cells in severe cutaneous drug reactions. Carbamazepine had induced Stevens-Johnson syndrome or toxic epidermal necrolysis in the sequenced donors. Germline assignment: CDR1 MGHDK and CDR2 SYGVNS. CDR3 length equals 12 residues. Libraries were made by iRepertoire multiplex PCR with TCR subtype-specific primers for bulk and single-cell sequencing. TCRdb derives one entry per CDR3 protein from the multiplex PCR reads, leaving out DNA. The sample totals about 21,000 distinct CDR3 sequences. The clonotype originates from a human donor with toxic epidermal necrolysis, a severe cutaneous drug reaction. This rearrangement joins TRBV25-1 to TRBJ2-4; TCRdb reports TRBD1, a call that lacks DNA to check it against. The sequencing input was PBMCs. This chain's CDR3 is CASSESTGLQYF.